This T cell receptor beta chain was identified during a study of blood T cell repertoires in COVID-19. This CDR3 has 16 amino acids. V shed 4 bases and J 4 bases; nucleotides not matched to a gene: 8. Germline lookup yields CDR1 SGHRS and CDR2 YFSETQ. Produced via immunoSEQ multiplex PCR; TCRdb's table is partial and in-frame only. The sample has about 72,000 clones, 85% to 90% seen once. The chain carries TRBV5-1 and TRBJ2-3; 11 nucleotides align to TRBD1. Sequenced: peripheral blood. This TCR derives from an older man with active or convalescent COVID-19. Here the CDR3 DNA reads TGCGCCAGCAGCCTGCGGACAGGGGGCGGTGCAGATACGCAGTATTTT. It encodes CASSLRTGGGADTQYF.